This TCR beta chain appears in the sequencing data of a study of blood T cell repertoires in COVID-19. Study in general: T cells, B-cell-depleted T cells, or PBMCs supplied cDNA or gDNA.

V lost 8 bases to trimming and J lost 7 bases, with 18 bases between them. Germline CDR1 SNHLY, CDR2 FYNNEI. The CDR3 has 15 amino acids. Sequencing was performed with immunoSEQ multiplex PCR; in TCRdb, only in-frame clones are kept and a portion is missing. The sample holds more than 250,000 clones; roughly 86% are singletons and the top ten take about 0.7%. Sequences were obtained from peripheral blood. The V gene is TRBV2, the J gene TRBJ1-6; a weak D match, TRBD1 (6 bases). The clonotype originates from a human donor in a cohort sampled during active COVID-19. The CDR3, as DNA: TGTGCCAGCGGGGGGGCAGGAGGTCTGAATTCACCCCTCCACTTT. Translating gives CASGGAGGLNSPLHF.